The 17 T cell receptor beta chains given below trace back to one sample, sequenced in a study of regulatory T cells in long-lasting Graves disease. Both iRepertoire HTBI primers and Arm-PCR of CDR3 regions were used to build the TCR beta libraries. From the multiplex PCR reads, TCRdb called clonotypes with MiXCR, one entry per CDR3 protein. The data hold approximately 470,000 distinct CDR3 sequences, with less than 25% observed a single time. The time point was: persistent/refractory GD, antithyroid drugs over 5 years with positive TRAb. Scientists built the TCR library using RNA that was extracted from PBMCs. The sequencing here drew on peripheral blood mononuclear cells (PBMCs), taken when the disease was refractory, from a patient treated with antithyroid drugs. The receptors derive from a female donor with Graves disease.

This clonotype appeared many times. The V call is TRBV6-1, the J call TRBJ2-7; possibly TRBD1 for D (6 bases). Germline V gene lookup returns CDR1 MNHNS and CDR2 SASEGT. V was trimmed by 5 bases and J by 4 bases, leaving 15 bases between them. CDR3 length equals 14 residues. CDR3 region: CASSRRQAPYEQYF. CDR3 bases: TGTGCCAGCAGTCGGAGACAGGCACCTTACGAGCAGTACTTC.

The chain joins TRBV6-2 or TRBV6-3 to TRBJ1-1, with TRBD1 identical over 11 bases. CDR3 length equals 17 residues. The V and J ends lost 0 bases and 4 bases, in that order; junction bases with no gene match: 7. The germline gives CDR1 MNHEY, CDR2 SVGEGT. The CDR3 loop is CASSYSGTGGYGTEAFF. For the CDR3, the DNA is TGTGCCAGCAGTTACTCGGGGACAGGGGGATACGGCACTGAAGCTTTCTTT.

A remark on this clonotype: Being one base from a much bigger clone, this may be a read error. This chain joins TRBV28 and TRBJ1-5, with D maybe TRBD1 (5 bases). V lost 5 bases to trimming and J lost 3 bases, with 14 bases between them. Looked up from germline, CDR1 is MDHEN and CDR2 is SYDVKM. The CDR3 has 15 amino acids. The DNA of the CDR3 is TGTGCCAGCAGTACCGACAGAGATATCAATCAGCCCCAGCATTTT. It yields the protein CASSTDRDINQPQHF.

Concerning this clonotype itself: With a much larger clone just one base away, this may be a read error. This chain connects TRBV5-5 to TRBJ1-4; 7 bases agree with TRBD1. This CDR3 has 15 residues. J lost 5 bases, V lost 0 bases, and 4 bases had no gene match. Germline loops: CDR1 SGHKS, CDR2 YYEKEE (reference sequence). CDR3 sequence reads: CASSLALRGNEKLFF. CDR3 sequence (DNA): TGTGCCAGCAGCTTGGCCCTCAGGGGGAATGAAAAACTGTTTTTT.

This clonotype was seen many times. The rearrangement joins TRBV11-2 to TRBJ2-5; D gene unclear. Germline CDR1 is SGHAT and CDR2 is FQNNGV. The CDR3 runs 13 residues. V gave up 2 bases and J gave up 4 bases, with 8 bases separating them. This CDR3 is CASSLRIGETQYF. The CDR3 DNA sequence: TGTGCCAGCAGCTTAAGAATTGGAGAGACCCAGTACTTC.

In this sample, this clonotype turned up a few times. The rearrangement uses TRBV14 and TRBJ2-5; D tentatively fits TRBD1 or TRBD2 (5 bases each). Germline V CDR1 and CDR2: SGHDN, FVKESK. The germline V and J ends were trimmed by 2 bases and 5 bases, with 18 bases remaining between them. CDR3 size: 16 residues. CDR3 protein: CASSQNSGRWGETQYF. CDR3 nucleotide sequence: TGTGCCAGCAGCCAAAATTCGGGGAGATGGGGGGAGACCCAGTACTTC. Full variable domain (outside the CDR3, taken from reference TRBV14 and TRBJ2-5): EAGVTQFPSHSVIEKGQTVTLRCDPISGHDNLYWYRRVMGKEIKFLLHFVKESKQDESGMPNNRFLAERTGGTYSTLKVQPAELEDSGVYFCASSQNSGRWGETQYFGPGTRLLVL.

This clonotype was observed at least ten times. DNA of the CDR3: TGTGCCAGCAGCCCGAGAAAGGGAGGGGTTACCTACGAGCAGTACTTC. As protein: CASSPRKGGVTYEQYF. The chain has TRBV7-2 and TRBJ2-7, with TRBD2 identical over 7 bases. Germline CDR1 SGHTA, CDR2 FQGNSA. This CDR3 region has 16 residues. The ends lost 5 bases at V and 2 bases at J; junction bases unmatched: 12.

The genes are TRBV29-1 and TRBJ1-1; D is undetermined. The CDR3 extends over 14 amino acids. From germline, CDR1 is SQVTM and CDR2 ANQGSEA. Trimming shortened V by 6 bases and J by 1 base, and 15 bases separated the two germline ends. CDR3 residues: CSVMERQRNTEAFF. The CDR3 region has the DNA TGCAGCGTCATGGAACGTCAGCGGAACACTGAAGCTTTCTTT.

The chain employs TRBV13 and TRBJ2-7, with D perhaps given as TRBD1 or TRBD2 (6 bases each). Germline CDR1 reads PRHDT; CDR2 reads FYEKMQ (reference sequence). The ends were cut back, 0 bases at V and 7 bases at J, with 28 bases in the middle. The CDR3 length is 19 residues. The CDR3 nucleotides are TGTGCCAGCAGCTTAGGACGGTTTATTCCGGGGGCGCGTAGGAGAGAGCAGTACTTC. Amino acid sequence: CASSLGRFIPGARRREQYF.

This clonotype was counted at least ten times. This sequence joins TRBV6-1 and TRBJ1-5; 8 bases agree with TRBD1. Germline CDR1 is MNHNS and CDR2 is SASEGT. The CDR3 has 12 residues. V lost 8 bases, J lost 5 bases, and 2 bases stayed unmatched. The CDR3 bases are TGTGCCAGCGGACAGGGCGATCAGCCCCAGCATTTT. It yields the protein CASGQGDQPQHF.

The V and J genes are TRBV4-2 and TRBJ1-1, with D uncertain. CDR3 length: 18 residues. Trimming took off 0 bases at V and 1 base at J, with 18 bases between the two ends. Germline V gene sequence: CDR1 LGHNA, CDR2 YNFKEQ. The CDR3 here is CASSQERIFATGNTEAFF. The CDR3 nucleotides read TGTGCCAGCAGCCAAGAACGGATATTTGCGACGGGGAACACTGAAGCTTTCTTT.

There are a few counts of this clonotype. The CDR3 region has the DNA TGCGCCAGCAGCTTGGTAGGTGGGGTCGACGAGCAGTACTTC. Encoded protein: CASSLVGGVDEQYF. The chain carries TRBV5-1 and TRBJ2-7; no firm D call. Germline lookup yields CDR1 SGHRS and CDR2 YFSETQ. CDR3 length: 14 residues. V lost 0 bases to trimming and J lost 5 bases, with 12 bases between them.

The CDR3 DNA reads TGCGCCAGCAGCTTGGAGGGATCTAGCACAGATACGCAGTATTTT. Its protein is CASSLEGSSTDTQYF. J is TRBJ2-3 and V is TRBV5-1, with D uncertain. This CDR3 spans 15 amino acids. Germline CDR1 reads SGHRS; CDR2 reads YFSETQ. V was cut by 0 bases and J by 0 bases, with 8 bases left in between.

The sample holds many counts of this clonotype. This chain uses TRBV28 with TRBJ2-5; TRBD2 aligns across 9 bases. The CDR3 consists of 16 residues. After removal of 5 bases from V and 5 bases from J, the junction contained 12 bases not matched to a gene. CDR1 is MDHEN and CDR2 is SYDVKM in the germline V gene. The CDR3 DNA is TGTGCCAGCAGTCCCCCGGGACTAGCTTTGGGGGAGACCCAGTACTTC. This gives the protein CASSPPGLALGETQYF.

This clonotype has ten or more counts. The rearrangement joins TRBV7-9 to TRBJ2-2, with TRBD1 identical over 11 bases. J gave up 0 bases and V 5 bases, and 5 bases lay outside the gene matches. The germline gives CDR1 SEHNR, CDR2 FQNEAQ (reference sequence). This CDR3 has 17 residues. CDR3 in amino acids: CASSHGQGAANTGELFF. CDR3 sequence (DNA): TGTGCCAGCAGCCACGGACAGGGGGCCGCGAACACCGGGGAGCTGTTTTTT.

The gene calls are TRBV19 and TRBJ1-4; D is undetermined. This CDR3 contains 15 residues. The V end lost 4 bases, the J end lost 5 bases, and 14 bases lay between the germline ends. In germline, CDR1 is LNHDA, CDR2 SQIVND (reference sequence). The CDR3 DNA is TGTGCCAGTAGTAAAAGACACGGTCTCAATGAAAAACTGTTTTTT. Translation gives CASSKRHGLNEKLFF.

Details on this clonotype: Possible read error: a much larger clone is one base away. The chain carries TRBV28 and TRBJ2-5; maybe TRBD1 (6 bases). CDR1 and CDR2 (germline): MDHEN, SYDVKM. Deletions cut 7 bases from V and 12 bases from J, with 36 bases between. The CDR3 spans 18 residues. CDR3: CASTPPHSRGSSKNIKYF. The CDR3 bases are TGTGCCAGCACCCCCCCCCATAGCAGGGGCTCTTCCAAAAACATTAAGTACTTC.